The clone carrying this TCR beta chain was observed many times. Its antigen is not identified. Germline loops: CDR1 SGDLS, CDR2 YYNGEE. With 0 bases removed from V and 1 base from J, the gap between germline ends came to 11 bases. The CDR3 is 16 residues long. This entry comes from a study of molecular identifiers for immune sequencing clone quantification. As for the study in general: Replicates involved a five-way split of RNA from around 18,000 or 91,000 naive CD8 cells, with sequencing of four. Study-level results: Sizes of highly expanded clones could be underestimated through identical TCRs sharing a barcode. Naive cells had under 1% of molecules in clones above 20 RNA copies, effectors over 99%.

TCRdb passed the PCR reads through MiXCR, listing each CDR3 protein once. The sample lists tens of thousands of distinct CDR3 sequences, roughly 20% occurring once. The chain employs TRBV9 and TRBJ2-1, with D uncertain. The specimen was naive CD8+ T cells from blood, with Jurkat cell RNA spiked in. Subset meaning: FACS-sorted CD8+CD4-CCR7+CD45RA+ naive T cells. The source of this sequence is a human donor in good health. Some libraries in this study had Jurkat cell RNA spiked in. CDR3 in amino acids: CASSVEFVGSYNEQFF. CDR3 coding DNA: TGTGCCAGCAGCGTAGAGTTCGTGGGATCCTACAATGAGCAGTTCTTC. Looking up the rest from reference TRBV9 and TRBJ2-1 gives the full variable domain: DSGVTQTPKHLITATGQRVTLRCSPRSGDLSVYWYQQSLDQGLQFLIQYYNGEERAKGNILERFSAQQFPDLHSELNLSSLELGDSALYFCASSVEFVGSYNEQFFGPGTRLTVL.